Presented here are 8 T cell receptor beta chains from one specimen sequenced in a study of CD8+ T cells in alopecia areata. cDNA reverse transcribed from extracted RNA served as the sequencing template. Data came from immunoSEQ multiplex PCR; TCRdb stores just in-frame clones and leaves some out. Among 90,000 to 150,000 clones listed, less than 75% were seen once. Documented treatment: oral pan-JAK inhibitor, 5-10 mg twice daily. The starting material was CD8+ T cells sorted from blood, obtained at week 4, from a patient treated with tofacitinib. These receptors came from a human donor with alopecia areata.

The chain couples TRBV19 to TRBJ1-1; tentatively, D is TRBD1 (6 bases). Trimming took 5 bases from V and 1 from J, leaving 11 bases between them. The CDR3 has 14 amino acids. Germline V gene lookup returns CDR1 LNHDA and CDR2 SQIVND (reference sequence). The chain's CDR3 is CASSLGHPNTEAFF. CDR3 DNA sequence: TGTGCCAGTAGTCTGGGACACCCGAACACTGAAGCTTTCTTT.

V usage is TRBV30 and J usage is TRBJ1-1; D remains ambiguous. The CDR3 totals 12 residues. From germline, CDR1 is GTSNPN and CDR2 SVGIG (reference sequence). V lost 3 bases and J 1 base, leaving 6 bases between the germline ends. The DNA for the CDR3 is TGTGCCTGGAGCTTTGGGAACACTGAAGCTTTCTTT. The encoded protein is CAWSFGNTEAFF.

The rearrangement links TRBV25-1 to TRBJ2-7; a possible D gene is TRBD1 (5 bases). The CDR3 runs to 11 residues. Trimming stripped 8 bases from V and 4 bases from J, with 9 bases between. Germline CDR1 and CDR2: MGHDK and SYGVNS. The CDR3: CASEQAYEQYF. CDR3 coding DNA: TGTGCCAGCGAACAGGCTTACGAGCAGTACTTC.

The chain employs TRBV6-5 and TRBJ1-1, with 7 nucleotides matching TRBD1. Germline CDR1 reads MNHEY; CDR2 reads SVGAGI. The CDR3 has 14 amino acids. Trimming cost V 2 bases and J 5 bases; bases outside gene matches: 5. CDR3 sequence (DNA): TGTGCCAGCAGTTACCGACAGGGCAGGACTGAAGCTTTCTTT. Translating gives CASSYRQGRTEAFF.

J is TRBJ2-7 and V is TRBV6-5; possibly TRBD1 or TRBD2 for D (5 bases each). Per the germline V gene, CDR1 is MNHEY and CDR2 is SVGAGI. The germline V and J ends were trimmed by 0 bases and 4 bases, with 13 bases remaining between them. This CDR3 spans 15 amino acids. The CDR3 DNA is TGTGCCAGCAGTTACTCTCGGGACCCAGTATACGAGCAGTACTTC. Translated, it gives CASSYSRDPVYEQYF.

In DNA, the CDR3 is TGTGCCAGCAGTTTAACTACAGGGGAGGCTAACTATGGCTACACCTTC. It translates to CASSLTTGEANYGYTF. This chain uses TRBV27 with TRBJ1-2, with 7 bases fitting TRBD1. This CDR3 contains 16 residues. Trimming removed 2 bases from V and 0 bases from J; junction bases left unmatched: 6. CDR1 MNHEY and CDR2 SMNVEV come from the germline V gene (reference sequence).

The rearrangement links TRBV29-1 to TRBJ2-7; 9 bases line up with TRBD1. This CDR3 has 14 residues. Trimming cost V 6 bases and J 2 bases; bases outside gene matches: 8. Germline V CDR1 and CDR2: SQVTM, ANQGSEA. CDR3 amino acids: CSVSGTGMTYEQYF. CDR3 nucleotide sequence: TGCAGCGTCTCCGGGACAGGGATGACCTACGAGCAGTACTTC.

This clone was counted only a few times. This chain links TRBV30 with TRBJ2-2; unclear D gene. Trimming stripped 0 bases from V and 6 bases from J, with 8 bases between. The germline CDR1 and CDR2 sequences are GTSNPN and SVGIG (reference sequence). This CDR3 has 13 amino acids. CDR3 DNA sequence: TGTGCCTGGAGTGTAGCAGATTCCGGGGAGCTGTTTTTT. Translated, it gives CAWSVADSGELFF.